Each of the 2 T cell receptor beta chains below was sequenced from the same sample in a study of blood T cell repertoires in COVID-19. The table came from immunoSEQ multiplex PCR; TCRdb's copy has only in-frame clones and leaves some out. The sample yields approximately 140,000 clones, 84% seen once. Sample: PBMCs or T cells enriched from blood (not recorded which). The receptors stem from a woman aged 45-59 years who had been exposed to COVID-19.

There are a few counts of this clone. The CDR3 here is CASSPDSLYNSPLHF. CDR3 DNA: TGTGCCAGCAGTCCAGACAGCCTCTATAATTCACCCCTCCACTTT. The rearrangement links TRBV5-6 to TRBJ1-6; D is possibly TRBD1 (5 bases). There are 15 residues in the CDR3. Germline V gene sequence: CDR1 SGHDT, CDR2 YYEEEE. The V end was cut by 5 bases, the J end by 3 bases, with 12 bases between.

This clone was seen once. The genes are TRBV7-8 and TRBJ2-3; 7 bases are a match to TRBD2. Germline lookup yields CDR1 SGHVS and CDR2 FQNEAQ. J was trimmed by 1 base and V by 2 bases; bases with no gene match: 3. This CDR3 is built from 15 residues. The CDR3 DNA reads as TGTGCCAGCAGCTTATATGCGGGGGGCACAGATACGCAGTATTTT. This sequence encodes CASSLYAGGTDTQYF.